A single sample is the source of the 9 T cell receptor beta chains below, sequenced in a study of blood T cells in healthy people across ages. Primed by a sample-barcoded 5' primer and a J-beta primer mix, a second PCR proceeded for 7 to 11 cycles. TCRdb reprocessed the 5' RACE reads with MiXCR, giving one entry per CDR3 protein. The sample has 580,000 or so distinct CDR3 sequences; around 48% are singletons. The sequencing sample was made of blood. These receptors were taken from a man older than 75 in good health.

This rearrangement joins TRBV9 to TRBJ2-1; TRBD2 agrees at 7 bases. The CDR3 has 16 amino acids. Germline values: CDR1 SGDLS, CDR2 YYNGEE. V lost 0 bases to trimming and J lost 8 bases; unmatched junction nucleotides: 11. The chain's CDR3 is CASSVGAGASHHEQFF. CDR3 bases: TGTGCCAGCAGCGTAGGCGCGGGAGCTTCCCACCATGAGCAGTTCTTC.

The chain combines TRBV21-1 with TRBJ2-1; no check of the table's D call, TRBD2, against the DNA was made. TRBV21-1 is assigned pseudogene status. The CDR3 totals 15 residues. The CDR3 protein is CASMLPGLADNEQFF. CDR3 bases: TGTGCCAGCATGCTACCGGGACTAGCGGACAATGAGCAGTTCTTC.

This chain links TRBV3-1 with TRBJ1-1; D unclear. Between the trimmed V and J ends, which lost 6 bases and 7 bases, there was a span of 12 bases. The germline CDR1 and CDR2 sequences are LGHDT and YNNKEL (reference sequence). This CDR3 is 12 amino acids long. The CDR3 region is CASSQIGSEAFF. The DNA for the CDR3 is TGTGCCAGCAGTCAGATAGGCAGTGAAGCTTTCTTT.

The chain carries TRBV6-2 or TRBV6-3 and TRBJ1-2; TRBD1 might be the D (5 bases). Germline-derived CDR1 and CDR2 are MNHEY and SVGEGT. The CDR3 covers 12 residues. Between the trimmed V and J ends, which lost 7 bases and 0 bases, there was a span of 6 bases. CDR3 nucleotides: TGTGCCAGCATGGGGGCTAACTATGGCTACACCTTC. It codes for CASMGANYGYTF.

J is TRBJ2-1 and V is TRBV7-2; TRBD2 matches at 12 bases. J lost 6 bases, V lost 5 bases, and 5 bases had no gene match. This CDR3 comprises 15 residues. CDR1 is SGHTA and CDR2 is FQGNSA in the germline V gene. CDR3 coding DNA: TGTGCCAGCAGCCGGACTAGCGGGACTGGCAATGAGCAGTTCTTC. It translates to CASSRTSGTGNEQFF.

This clonotype was observed a handful of times. The CDR3 sequence is CASSVAGDTEKLFF. The CDR3 DNA is TGTGCCAGCAGCGTAGCAGGTGACACCGAAAAACTGTTTTTT. V is TRBV9 and J is TRBJ1-4, with no clear D. The CDR3 is 14 amino acids. V was pared by 0 bases and J by 8 bases, with 11 bases between. CDR1 and CDR2 from the germline V gene are SGDLS and YYNGEE.

The chain employs TRBV20-1 and TRBJ1-1; possibly TRBD1 for D (6 bases). Germline V gene lookup returns CDR1 DFQATT and CDR2 SNEGSKA (reference sequence). The V end was cut by 6 bases, the J end by 7 bases, with 18 bases between. CDR3 length: 13 residues. Here the CDR3 DNA reads TGCAGTGCCCCGACGGGGGCTATGGGTGAAGCTTTCTTT. It translates to CSAPTGAMGEAFF.

This rearrangement joins TRBV6-5 to TRBJ2-7, with 9 bases matching TRBD2. CDR1 is MNHEY and CDR2 is SVGAGI in the germline V gene. The CDR3 has 15 residues. The CDR3 region is CADLPGGTSRYEQYF. CDR3 bases: TGTGCAGACCTTCCCGGCGGGACTAGCAGGTACGAGCAGTACTTC.

The chain joins TRBV7-3 to TRBJ1-2; D remains unclear. V was trimmed by 3 bases and J by 3 bases, leaving 14 bases between them. This CDR3 is 15 amino acids long. Germline loops: CDR1 SGHTA, CDR2 FQGTGA. CDR3 in amino acids: CASSFGPGADYGYTF. CDR3 sequence (DNA): TGTGCCAGCAGCTTTGGACCGGGTGCGGACTATGGCTACACCTTC.